What follows describes a single T cell receptor (beta chain). The sample holds a few counts of this clonotype. Its binding antigen is unknown. No much larger clone exists at a distance of one base, and base qualities are not known. This specimen comes from a study of T cells in Graves' hyperthyroidism and ophthalmopathy (dated by TCRdb to about 2019). Regarding the research as a whole: Peripheral blood was sampled at the time of initial diagnosis, prior to any treatment. To identify distinguishing TCR V-J signatures, a discovery cohort of 90 to 100 patients was used, comprising fewer than 45 with Graves' ophthalmopathy and approximately 57 with stable Graves' hyperthyroidism. Whether ophthalmopathy could be predicted prospectively was tested in an independent validation cohort made up of some 20 hyperthyroidism patients plus 17 patients who later progressed to ophthalmopathy. The approximately 97 discovery patients were randomly divided into training and test sets at a 7:3 ratio. The study also compared thyroid tissue and blood T-cell repertoires from five or six Graves' hyperthyroidism patients. After blood sampling, hyperthyroidism patients were treated with methimazole at a starting dose of 30 mg daily, and ophthalmopathy patients were treated with high-dose intravenous methylprednisolone. The paper describes TCR Vbeta CDR3 sequencing of some 130 peripheral blood samples, made up of 43 ophthalmopathy patients, some 76 hyperthyroidism patients and roughly 17 progressor patients. Here is what the overall study found, with its caveats: No statistical method was used to set the sample size in advance, and investigators knew the group allocation. Most expanded thyroid clonotypes (frequency above 0.001) were also found in blood, which suggests that blood repertoires may mirror thyroid immune responses. Ophthalmopathy was separated from stable hyperthyroidism by a 13 V-J signature model, with about 88% sensitivity and about 81% specificity obtained in cross-validation and 80%/75% obtained in testing. In validation, the model predicted progression to ophthalmopathy a median of roughly 6.2 months before onset, with approximately 68% sensitivity and about 75% specificity.

Ophthalmopathy patients had moderately to severely active disease, Clinical Activity Score of at least 3, NOSPECS grade of at least 4, and duration under 3 months. Exclusion was applied to patients with uncontrolled infections, other autoimmune diseases, pregnancy or lactation. Diagnoses relied on clinical symptoms, serum thyroxine and TRAb, thyroid ultrasound and orbital computed tomography. Ficoll-Paque density gradient centrifugation was used to isolate PBMCs from about 10 ml of fresh peripheral blood. Total RNA was extracted using Trizol reagent, and RNA quality was assessed on an Agilent 2100 Bioanalyzer. The TCR beta CDR3 regions were amplified from RNA transcripts. The first round of RT-PCR for the TCR CDR3 was performed with the HTBI primer set and the Qiagen OneStep RT-PCR kit. Libraries were constructed in a second round of multiplex PCR, after which size selection and purification were carried out. Paired-end sequencing of the libraries was performed with 100 bp reads on an Illumina HiSeq2000. Concerning the study's data processing: SOAPnuke was used to process the raw data, with reads discarded if the reads contained adapters or uncalled bases, had a mean Phred below 15, or lacked an exact constant-primer or identifier match. COPE v1.2.5 was used to merge the high-quality paired reads, and each unique nucleotide sequence was defined as a clonotype. MiTCR v1.1 was used to align clonotypes to the IMGT TRBV, TRBD and TRBJ reference segments. Analysis was restricted to V-J combinations with a frequency above 0.0001, which covered over 98% of repertoires. The TCS score was defined as the ratio of F50 (clonal expansion) to E x V (chaos), calculated using BLOSUM62-based TCRdist between CDR3 peptides within each V-J. Welch's t-statistics and random forest reduced fewer than 600 V-J features to 10 to 15, which were used in a naive Bayes classifier (R e1071). Using fastp at Q25 and MiXCR, TCRdb reprocessed the public reads and kept productive beta chains. Rows with one shared CDR3 protein collapse into an entry with the most common genes and DNA. Clone size and V and J calls follow TCRdb, not the original study. In this sample the table shows some 370,000 distinct CDR3 sequences, over 13% of which occur a single time. The top ten clonotypes cover 28% of the sample.

The junction carries 12 bases between V and J, which are trimmed by 3 bases and 4 bases respectively. The CDR3 starts with the cysteine, ends with the phenylalanine, and has 13 residues. The retained sequence is limited to the CDR3, 39 bases, with the frame set at the first base. CDR1 and CDR2, per the germline V gene (reference sequence), are DFQATT and SNEGSKA. Sequencing was done on a sample of blood. The V and J segments used are TRBV20-1 and TRBJ1-2; no D segment can be confidently identified. The sequence was obtained from a man aged 45-65 years with Graves' ophthalmopathy. The bases read TGCAGTGCTAGGGTTACGAACGGCTATGGCTACACCTTC. It is translated as CSARVTNGYGYTF.